These T cell receptor beta chains were read from a single sample in a study of cytomegalovirus exposure and HLA in healthy donors. Method: immunoSEQ multiplex PCR; TCRdb's copy keeps in-frame clones and lacks some. In all, the sample yields fewer than 85,000 clones. The source material was PBMCs. The receptors come from a man aged 50 to 60 in good health and CMV-seropositive. CDR3s include the opening cysteine and the closing phenylalanine or tryptophan. Each record gives: D gene, J gene, V gene, CDR3 length, CDR3 protein, CDR3 DNA. The D gene is left open where the match is weak.

TRBD1	TRBJ2-5	TRBV30	15	CAWSVQGQGLETQYF	TGTGCCTGGAGTGTACAGGGACAGGGCCTAGAGACCCAGTACTTC
TRBD1	TRBJ2-3	TRBV11-2	15	CASSSRQGRPDTQYF	TGTGCCAGCAGCTCAAGACAGGGGCGGCCAGATACGCAGTATTTT
-	TRBJ2-3	TRBV7-2	15	CASSSLGHSTDTQYF	TGTGCCAGCAGCTCCTTGGGACACAGCACAGATACGCAGTATTTT
TRBD1	TRBJ1-1	TRBV5-1	13	CASSFNRDSEAFF	TGCGCCAGCAGCTTCAACCGGGACAGTGAAGCTTTCTTT
-	TRBJ1-1	TRBV18	15	CASSPLGDKDTEAFF	TGTGCCAGCTCACCCCTAGGGGACAAGGACACTGAAGCTTTCTTT
TRBD1	TRBJ1-5	TRBV29-1	13	CSVQTGVNQPQHF	TGCAGCGTTCAAACAGGGGTCAATCAGCCCCAGCATTTT
-	TRBJ2-3	TRBV19	16	CASSPSRGGARDTQYF	TGTGCCAGTAGTCCCTCGCGAGGGGGGGCCAGGGATACGCAGTATTTT
TRBD2	TRBJ2-5	TRBV4-1	17	CASSQERAGGTQETQYF	TGCGCCAGCAGCCAAGAGAGAGCGGGAGGGACCCAAGAGACCCAGTACTTC
-	TRBJ2-7	TRBV5-5	13	CASSLGAAYEQYF	TGTGCCAGCAGCTTGGGGGCAGCCTACGAGCAGTACTTC
-	TRBJ2-5	TRBV6-1	16	CASSEAQGGIQETQYF	TGTGCCAGCAGTGAAGCGCAGGGGGGTATACAAGAGACCCAGTACTTC
-	TRBJ2-2	TRBV19	16	CASSIDPTGWTGELFF	TGTGCCAGTAGTATAGATCCCACAGGATGGACCGGGGAGCTGTTTTTT
-	TRBJ1-2	TRBV2	13	CASIRDGGYGYTF	TGTGCCAGCATCCGGGACGGGGGGTATGGCTACACCTTC
-	TRBJ1-1	TRBV2	15	CASSPEAGRSTEAFF	TGTGCCAGCAGTCCTGAGGCGGGAAGGAGCACTGAAGCTTTCTTT
-	TRBJ2-3	TRBV19	14	CASRRGGGADTQYF	TGTGCCAGTAGAAGGGGAGGTGGCGCAGATACGCAGTATTTT
TRBD2	TRBJ2-2	TRBV2	16	CASNQYGGREHGELFF	TGTGCCAGCAATCAGTACGGCGGGAGGGAACACGGGGAGCTGTTTTTT
-	TRBJ1-5	TRBV7-2	17	CASSSHNPHLSNQPQHF	TGTGCCAGCAGCTCCCACAACCCACACCTTAGCAATCAGCCCCAGCATTTT
-	TRBJ2-2	TRBV6-5	13	CASSSPGTGELFF	TGTGCCAGCAGTTCTCCGGGCACCGGGGAGCTGTTTTTT
TRBD1	TRBJ1-1	TRBV12-5	14	CASGPGTGNTEAFF	TGTGCTAGTGGTCCCGGGACAGGGAACACTGAAGCTTTCTTT
TRBD1	TRBJ2-2	TRBV7-3	17	CASSLDRQGGLSGELFF	TGTGCCAGCAGCTTAGATCGACAGGGGGGGCTGTCCGGGGAGCTGTTTTTT
-	TRBJ1-4	TRBV19	14	CASSRQRVNEKLFF	TGTGCCAGTAGTCGACAGAGAGTCAATGAAAAACTGTTTTTT
-	TRBJ2-5	TRBV5-1	11	CASRREETQYF	TGCGCCAGCAGACGGGAGGAGACCCAGTACTTC
TRBD2	TRBJ2-1	TRBV9	15	CASSVLEGRGNEQFF	TGTGCCAGCAGCGTCCTCGAGGGGAGGGGCAATGAGCAGTTCTTC
TRBD2	TRBJ2-5	TRBV5-6	15	CASSFKLAGGETQYF	TGTGCCAGCAGCTTTAAACTAGCGGGGGGGGAGACCCAGTACTTC
-	TRBJ1-2	TRBV10-2	13	CASSWPGRDGYTF	TGCGCCAGCAGTTGGCCGGGTCGGGATGGCTACACCTTC
-	TRBJ2-2	TRBV27	12	CASTSNTGELFF	TGTGCCAGCACCTCGAACACCGGGGAGCTGTTTTTT
-	TRBJ2-5	TRBV6-1	14	CASSETVAEETQYF	TGTGCCAGCAGTGAGACAGTAGCGGAAGAGACCCAGTACTTC
-	TRBJ2-3	TRBV2	14	CASSEGPGGDTQYF	TGTGCCAGCAGTGAGGGCCCAGGGGGGGATACGCAGTATTTT
TRBD1	TRBJ1-2	TRBV11-2	13	CASSGDRWMGYTF	TGTGCCAGCAGCGGGGACAGGTGGATGGGCTACACCTTC
TRBD2	TRBJ2-2	TRBV18	17	CASSPPNSGGNTGELFF	TGTGCCAGCTCACCACCCAACAGCGGGGGAAACACCGGGGAGCTGTTTTTT
-	TRBJ2-5	TRBV7-6	17	CASSFRRRQPSQETQYF	TGTGCCAGCAGCTTCCGACGCCGACAGCCTTCCCAAGAGACCCAGTACTTC
-	TRBJ2-7	TRBV5-4	12	CASSFDYTPWDF	TGTGCCAGCAGCTTTGACTATACCCCTTGGGACTTC
-	TRBJ2-5	TRBV5-1	16	CASSLAGGDPVETQYF	TGCGCCAGCAGCTTGGCCGGAGGGGATCCCGTGGAGACCCAGTACTTC
TRBD1	TRBJ2-2	TRBV7-3	17	CASSWGSGTGFGGELFF	TGTGCCAGCAGCTGGGGATCCGGGACAGGCTTTGGCGGGGAGCTGTTTTTT
TRBD1	TRBJ1-5	TRBV4-1	13	CASSWDRDQPQHF	TGCGCCAGCAGCTGGGACAGGGATCAGCCCCAGCATTTT
-	TRBJ1-1	TRBV6-1	11	CASSMNTEAFF	TGTGCCAGTTCTATGAACACTGAAGCTTTCTTT
-	TRBJ1-4	TRBV7-8	11	CASSLGGDLFF	TGTGCCAGCAGCTTAGGCGGAGATCTGTTTTTT
-	TRBJ1-6	TRBV6-1	18	CASSGPDRRITPYSPLHF	TGTGCCAGCAGTGGACCTGACAGGCGAATTACCCCATATTCACCCCTCCACTTT
TRBD1	TRBJ1-2	TRBV7-9	12	CASSLTGDGYTF	TGTGCCAGCAGCTTGACAGGGGACGGCTACACCTTC
-	TRBJ1-3	TRBV9	14	CASSAGGSGNTIYF	TGTGCCAGCAGCGCGGGGGGTTCTGGAAACACCATATATTTT
TRBD1	TRBJ1-1	TRBV2	18	CASSEGSGGQGGNTEAFF	TGTGCCAGCAGTGAAGGGAGCGGGGGACAGGGGGGAAACACTGAAGCTTTCTTT
TRBD1	TRBJ1-2	TRBV19	15	CASTPTGQGNYGYTF	TGTGCCAGTACCCCGACGGGACAGGGTAACTATGGCTACACCTTC
-	TRBJ2-2	TRBV6-1	15	CASSEDREGGGELFF	TGTGCCAGCAGTGAAGACAGGGAAGGGGGCGGGGAGCTGTTTTTT
TRBD1	TRBJ1-5	TRBV6-1	18	CASSEALGQIFSNQPQHF	TGTGCCAGCAGTGAAGCCTTGGGACAGATATTTAGCAATCAGCCCCAGCATTTT
TRBD2	TRBJ2-3	TRBV29-1	15	CSVGNLAGRTDTQYF	TGCAGCGTTGGAAACCTAGCGGGACGCACAGATACGCAGTATTTT
-	TRBJ2-1	TRBV19	12	CASSITRDEQFF	TGTGCCAGTAGTATAACCAGGGATGAGCAGTTCTTC
TRBD1	TRBJ1-1	TRBV5-1	14	CASSPGQGWTEAFF	TGCGCCAGCAGCCCGGGACAGGGATGGACTGAAGCTTTCTTT
TRBD1	TRBJ1-1	TRBV7-9	15	CASSQLNRGNTEAFF	TGTGCCAGCAGTCAATTGAACAGGGGGAACACTGAAGCTTTCTTT
TRBD1	TRBJ1-1	TRBV6-5	15	CASSYQGASATEAFF	TGTGCCAGCAGTTACCAGGGGGCTTCTGCCACTGAAGCTTTCTTT
-	TRBJ2-6	TRBV18	17	CASSPVQASSGANVLTF	TGTGCCAGCTCACCCGTCCAGGCCTCATCGGGGGCCAACGTCCTGACTTTC
TRBD2	TRBJ2-5	TRBV6-4	15	CASSEASGRQETQYF	TGCGCCAGCAGTGAGGCTAGCGGGCGCCAAGAGACCCAGTACTTC
-	TRBJ1-4	TRBV5-4	14	CASSRTAANEKLFF	TGTGCCAGCAGCCGCACAGCTGCTAATGAAAAACTGTTTTTT
-	TRBJ1-1	TRBV5-1	15	CASSLTGVANTEAFF	TGCGCCAGCAGCTTGACGGGGGTGGCGAACACTGAAGCTTTCTTT